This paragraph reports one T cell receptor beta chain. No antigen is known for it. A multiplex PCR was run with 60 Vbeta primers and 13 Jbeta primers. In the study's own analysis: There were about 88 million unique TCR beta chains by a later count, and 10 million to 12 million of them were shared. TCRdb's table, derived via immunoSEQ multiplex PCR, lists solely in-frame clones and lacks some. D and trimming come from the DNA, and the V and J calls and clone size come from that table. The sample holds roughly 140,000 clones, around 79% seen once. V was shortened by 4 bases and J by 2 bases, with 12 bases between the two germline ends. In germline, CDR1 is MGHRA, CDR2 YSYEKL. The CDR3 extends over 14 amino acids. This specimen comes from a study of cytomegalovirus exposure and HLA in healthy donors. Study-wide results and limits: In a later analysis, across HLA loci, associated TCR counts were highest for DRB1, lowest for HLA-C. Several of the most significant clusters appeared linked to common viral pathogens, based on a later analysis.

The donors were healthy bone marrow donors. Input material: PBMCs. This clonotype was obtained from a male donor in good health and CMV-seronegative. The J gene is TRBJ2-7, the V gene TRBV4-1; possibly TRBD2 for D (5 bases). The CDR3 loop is CASSPSTGTYEQYF. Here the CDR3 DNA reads TGCGCCAGCAGCCCTTCAACGGGGACCTACGAGCAGTACTTC.